The 27 T cell receptor beta chains presented below share a single source sample, sequenced in a study of Ad26.COV2.S vaccination and SARS-CoV-2 variants. Repertoires were generated with immunoSEQ multiplex PCR, while TCRdb's copy carries only in-frame clones and drops some. The repertoire includes roughly 420,000 clones, over 75% of them detected once, and 3.6% sits in the top ten. As for treatment: 15 to 20 received Ad26.COV2.S at low or high dose, single or two shots; several received placebo; per-sample allocation not given. Day 63 following the first vaccine or placebo injection was when the samples were taken. The specimen was peripheral blood, collected in a trial of Ad26.COV2.S vaccine versus placebo. The receptors derive from a person aged 18 to 65 who received the Ad26.COV2.S COVID-19 vaccine or a placebo.

This clone was seen more than once but under ten times. The chain recombines TRBV6-2 or TRBV6-3 with TRBJ2-7, with D hard to call. Germline V gene data show CDR1 as MNHEY and CDR2 as SVGEGT. The V gene lost 5 bases and the J gene lost 1 base, with 3 bases spanning the gap. The CDR3 contains 11 residues. CDR3 sequence (DNA): TGTGCCAGCAGTACTTCCTACGAGCAGTACTTC. Protein: CASSTSYEQYF.

V gene TRBV30 combines with J gene TRBJ2-5; D unclear. This CDR3 contains 14 residues. Germline loops: CDR1 GTSNPN, CDR2 SVGIG (reference sequence). V lost 0 bases and J 4 bases, leaving 12 bases between the germline ends. The CDR3 loop reads CAWSVPPLRETQYF. The CDR3 DNA is TGTGCCTGGAGTGTACCCCCATTACGAGAGACCCAGTACTTC.

The V call is TRBV6-5, the J call TRBJ2-3; D remains unclear. V was clipped by 6 bases and J by 2 bases, with 12 bases between them. Germline CDR1 and CDR2: MNHEY and SVGAGI. CDR3 length: 14 residues. CDR3 sequence: CASSRKGITDTQYF. The CDR3 nucleotides read TGTGCCAGCAGCCGGAAAGGGATCACAGATACGCAGTATTTT.

The chain is built from TRBV19 and TRBJ1-4; 7 bases are a match to TRBD1. V gave up 4 bases and J gave up 7 bases; unmatched junction bases: 9. Germline V gene data show CDR1 as LNHDA and CDR2 as SQIVND (reference sequence). This CDR3 spans 15 amino acids. CDR3 region: CASSSAGTAAEKLFF. The CDR3 DNA reads TGTGCCAGTAGTAGCGCCGGGACAGCGGCTGAAAAACTGTTTTTT.

This chain links TRBV5-4 with TRBJ2-2; no clear D gene. Trimming took off 2 bases at V and 1 base at J, with 9 bases between the two ends. The CDR3 runs 15 residues. The V gene's germline CDR1 is SGHNT and CDR2 YYREEE (reference sequence). Written as DNA, the CDR3 is TGTGCCAGCAGCTTAGAGGTTAGGAACACCGGGGAGCTGTTTTTT. Translating it yields CASSLEVRNTGELFF.

This rearrangement joins TRBV30 to TRBJ1-4; D may be TRBD1 (5 bases). The CDR3 has 13 amino acids. V lost 5 bases to trimming and J lost 7 bases, with 14 bases between them. Per the germline V gene, CDR1 is GTSNPN and CDR2 is SVGIG (reference sequence). The CDR3 is CAWAGILGEKLFF. In nucleotides, the CDR3 is TGTGCCTGGGCAGGGATATTAGGTGAAAAACTGTTTTTT.

V is TRBV10-3 and J is TRBJ1-1; 7 bases line up with TRBD1. CDR1 ENHRY and CDR2 SYGVKD come from the germline V gene. V lost 3 bases and J lost 4; bases outside the gene matches: 5. CDR3 size: 14 residues. Here the CDR3 DNA reads TGTGCCATCAGTGATACAGGGGAGGCCACTGAAGCTTTCTTT. This encodes CAISDTGEATEAFF.

This clone was seen a single time. V is TRBV15 and J is TRBJ1-4, with D uncertain. Germline lookup yields CDR1 LNHNV and CDR2 YYDKDF (reference sequence). The CDR3 has 14 amino acids. V was clipped by 4 bases and J by 4 bases, with 10 bases between them. CDR3 nucleotide sequence: TGTGCCACCAGCAAGGGCCTCTATAATGAAAAACTGTTTTTT. This sequence encodes CATSKGLYNEKLFF.

This chain links TRBV5-1 with TRBJ1-4; D gene uncertain. Germline V gives CDR1 SGHRS, CDR2 YFSETQ. The CDR3 consists of 13 residues. Trimming shortened V by 2 bases and J by 6 bases, and 8 bases separated the two germline ends. The CDR3 loop reads CASSLGSHEKLFF. CDR3 nucleotides: TGCGCCAGCAGCTTAGGGTCACATGAAAAACTGTTTTTT.

The DNA for the CDR3 is TGTGCCAGCAGCTTCAGGACAGGGGAAGGGACTGAAGCTTTCTTT. It is translated as CASSFRTGEGTEAFF. The chain employs TRBV7-8 and TRBJ1-1; 9 bases align to TRBD1. Looked up from germline, CDR1 is SGHVS and CDR2 is FQNEAQ. CDR3 length: 15 residues. Trimming at V came to 3 bases and at J to 5 bases, leaving 7 bases not matched to a gene.

About this clone itself: Other nucleotide sequences in the sample specify the same CDR3. The chain carries TRBV6-5 and TRBJ2-7, with 9 bases fitting TRBD1. The CDR3 is made up of 14 amino acids. J gave up 0 bases and V 5 bases, and 2 bases lay outside the gene matches. Germline V gives CDR1 MNHEY, CDR2 SVGAGI. CDR3 protein: CASSRGQGSYEQYF. CDR3 DNA: TGTGCCAGCAGTCGGGGACAGGGCTCCTACGAGCAGTACTTC.

This clone was seen more than once but under ten times. The V gene is TRBV28, the J gene TRBJ2-7; D remains ambiguous. Trimming took 1 base from V and 3 from J, leaving 7 bases between them. Germline-derived CDR1 and CDR2 are MDHEN and SYDVKM. The CDR3 sequence is 13 residues long. CDR3 amino acids: CASSLSQIYEQYF. The DNA for the CDR3 is TGTGCCAGCAGTTTATCCCAAATCTACGAGCAGTACTTC.

The genes are TRBV5-5 and TRBJ1-3; 9 positions match TRBD1. There are 17 residues in the CDR3. Looked up from germline, CDR1 is SGHKS and CDR2 is YYEKEE (reference sequence). The V and J ends lost 6 bases and 0 bases, in that order; junction bases with no gene match: 10. The CDR3 reads CASNTGTGILSGNTIYF. CDR3 nucleotide sequence: TGTGCCAGCAACACCGGGACAGGGATCCTCTCTGGAAACACCATATATTTT. The full variable domain, completed using reference TRBV5-5 and TRBJ1-3, is DAGVTQSPTHLIKTRGQQVTLRCSPISGHKSVSWYQQVLGQGPQFIFQYYEKEERGRGNFPDRFSARQFPNYSSELNVNALLLGDSALYLCASNTGTGILSGNTIYFGEGSWLTVV.

About this clone: One base away lies a much larger clone, so this may be a sequencing read error. The chain recombines TRBV27 with TRBJ2-2; D ambiguous. Trimming cost V 2 bases and J 2 bases, with 0 bases left between them. CDR1 and CDR2 (germline): MNHEY, SMNVEV (reference sequence). This CDR3 has 12 residues. The CDR3 DNA is TGTGCCAGCAGTTTAAACACCGGGGAGCTGTTTTTT. The encoded protein is CASSLNTGELFF.

The rearrangement joins TRBV25-1 to TRBJ1-4; TRBD1 aligns across 9 bases. The CDR3 runs to 17 residues. CDR1 and CDR2 from the germline V gene are MGHDK and SYGVNS. V was clipped by 3 bases and J by 3 bases; unmatched bases: 8. The DNA of the CDR3 is TGTGCCAGCAGTGATGCACAGGGGGCGCGTTCTAATGAAAAACTGTTTTTT. It yields the protein CASSDAQGARSNEKLFF. The variable domain in full, with the rest retrieved from reference TRBV25-1 and TRBJ1-4, is EADIYQTPRYLVIGTGKKITLECSQTMGHDKMYWYQQDPGMELHLIHYSYGVNSTEKGDLSSESTVSRIRTEHFPLTLESARPSHTSQYLCASSDAQGARSNEKLFFGSGTQLSVL.

V is TRBV6-1 and J is TRBJ2-2, with 10 bases aligning to TRBD2. The CDR3 loop spans 16 amino acids. The V segment lost 1 base and the J segment 7 bases; nucleotides outside the gene matches: 6. CDR1 is MNHNS, CDR2 SASEGT, per germline. CDR3 amino acids: CASSEEISGGYGELFF. As DNA, the CDR3 is TGTGCCAGCAGTGAAGAGATTAGCGGGGGGTACGGGGAGCTGTTTTTT.

J is TRBJ1-5 and V is TRBV28; D uncertain. The length of the CDR3 is 13 residues. V lost 10 bases and J lost 0, with 10 bases in between. The V gene's germline CDR1 is MDHEN and CDR2 SYDVKM. The CDR3 DNA reads TGTGCCACCGAGGAGATTAGCAATCAGCCCCAGCATTTT. Translating it yields CATEEISNQPQHF.

This chain connects TRBV5-1 to TRBJ2-7, with 9 bases aligning to TRBD1. V lost 5 bases to trimming and J lost 5 bases; unmatched junction nucleotides: 8. CDR3 length: 14 amino acids. Germline CDR1 reads SGHRS; CDR2 reads YFSETQ. CDR3 region: CASRPPGQGDEQYF. The CDR3 DNA follows: TGCGCCAGCAGACCCCCGGGACAGGGTGACGAGCAGTACTTC.

The rearrangement uses TRBV6-6 and TRBJ1-1; D ambiguous. CDR3 size: 12 residues. Trimming cost V 2 bases and J 5 bases, with 6 bases left between them. In germline, CDR1 is MNHNY, CDR2 SVGAGI (reference sequence). The DNA of the CDR3 is TGTGCCAGCAGTTACGCGGGGACTGAAGCTTTCTTT. This gives the protein CASSYAGTEAFF.

The rearrangement joins TRBV10-1 to TRBJ2-1, with D perhaps TRBD2 (6 bases). V was clipped by 2 bases and J by 6 bases, with 17 bases between them. The CDR3 extends over 16 amino acids. Germline assignment: CDR1 WNHNN and CDR2 SYGVQD (reference sequence). This chain's CDR3 is CASSEERAGPANEQFF. DNA for the CDR3: TGCGCCAGCAGTGAGGAGCGGGCAGGGCCCGCCAATGAGCAGTTCTTC.

This clone has a handful of counts. V usage is TRBV27 and J usage is TRBJ2-7; 7 bases align to TRBD1. The CDR3 covers 17 residues. The germline gives CDR1 MNHEY, CDR2 SMNVEV (reference sequence). Germline trimming cut 9 bases from V and 3 bases from J; bases unmatched to any gene: 20. The CDR3 DNA follows: TGTGCCAGAGGGGGAGACAGGGTAAAGAGGTGGGACTACGAGCAGTACTTC. This translates into CARGGDRVKRWDYEQYF.

This clone was counted once. The V call is TRBV2, the J call TRBJ1-5; D is uncertain. The CDR3 totals 13 residues. Germline V gene lookup returns CDR1 SNHLY and CDR2 FYNNEI. Trimming stripped 5 bases from V and 1 base from J, with 6 bases between. CDR3 nucleotides: TGTGCCAGCAGTAGTCGGAGCAATCAGCCCCAGCATTTT. Protein: CASSSRSNQPQHF.

The rearrangement uses TRBV3-1 (or the pseudogene TRBV3-2) and TRBJ1-4; tentative D call: TRBD1 (5 bases). The CDR3 loop spans 16 amino acids. V lost 2 bases to trimming and J lost 0 bases, with 10 bases between them. Germline values: CDR1 LGHDT, CDR2 YNNKEL (reference sequence). CDR3 sequence (DNA): TGTGCCAGCAGCCAAAATCAGGGTGCAACTAATGAAAAACTGTTTTTT. Translating gives CASSQNQGATNEKLFF.

The rearrangement joins TRBV30 to TRBJ1-1; no reliable D call. Germline V CDR1 and CDR2: GTSNPN, SVGIG (reference sequence). CDR3 length: 11 amino acids. Trimming stripped 4 bases from V and 3 bases from J, with 6 bases between. The CDR3 loop reads CAWTADTEAFF. In DNA form, the CDR3 reads TGTGCCTGGACGGCAGACACTGAAGCTTTCTTT.

This chain's CDR3 is CASSQVGSRVNTGELFF. Here the CDR3 DNA reads TGTGCCAGCAGCCAAGTCGGTAGCAGGGTAAACACCGGGGAGCTGTTTTTT. V is TRBV3-1 (or the pseudogene TRBV3-2) and J is TRBJ2-2, with D tentatively TRBD1 (5 bases). Germline V lookup: CDR1 LGHDT, CDR2 YNNKEL (reference sequence). Trimming shortened V by 1 base and J by 2 bases, and 14 bases separated the two germline ends. This CDR3 has 17 residues.

The chain couples TRBV12-3 or TRBV12-4 to TRBJ1-3; maybe TRBD1 (5 bases). With 3 bases removed from V and 8 bases from J, the gap between germline ends came to 8 bases. This CDR3 has 12 residues. In DNA form, the CDR3 reads TGTGCCAGCAGTTTGGGGGGGTACACCATATATTTT. Protein sequence: CASSLGGYTIYF.

V gene TRBV4-3 combines with J gene TRBJ2-7; D remains ambiguous. CDR1 is LGHNA, CDR2 YSLEER, per germline. This CDR3 spans 13 amino acids. Trimming removed 5 bases from V and 3 bases from J, with 11 bases in between. CDR3 sequence reads: CASSNGILYEQYF. For the CDR3, the DNA is TGCGCCAGCAGCAATGGGATTCTCTACGAGCAGTACTTC.